This TCR beta chain was captured in a study of blood T cell repertoires in COVID-19. Study-wide context: Spain, Italy and the United States supplied samples that represented acute and convalescent COVID-19. From T cells, B-cell-depleted T cells, or PBMCs came the material, which was cDNA or gDNA.

In the source study's methods: Counts of nucleated cells, estimated from reference gene primer amplification, were obtained. Sequencing used immunoSEQ multiplex PCR; TCRdb keeps in-frame clones, though not all of them. That table is the source of V, J and clone size, and D and trimming were worked out from the DNA. The sample includes 250,000 to 300,000 clones, roughly 83% of them seen just once. Germline V gene lookup returns CDR1 MNHEY and CDR2 SMNVEV (reference sequence). Trimming removed 5 bases from V and 6 bases from J; junction bases left unmatched: 8. There are 15 residues in the CDR3. This chain connects TRBV27 to TRBJ1-5, with TRBD1 identical over 9 bases. The TCR comes from a man between 60 and 75 years old who had recovered from COVID-19. Sequenced material: peripheral blood. The CDR3 coding sequence is TGTGCCAGCAGTAGGACGACGACAGGGGGTCAGCCCCAGCATTTT. Its translation: CASSRTTTGGQPQHF.